This T cell receptor beta chain was obtained from a study of human T cells and chemical hapten exposure. Study summary: Sensitization employed 2% DPC on approximately 2 cm by approximately 2 cm of upper inner arm skin. Small discrepancies in pooled library volume mainly accounted for the varying TCR yields per sample. Study-wide results and limits: Expanded TCRs clustered into significantly more large CDR3 similarity groups than controls, the analysis revealed.

This clonotype was counted between two and nine times. Antigen unknown. From the RACE reads, TCRdb called clonotypes with MiXCR, one entry per CDR3 protein. The sample carries about 120,000 distinct CDR3 sequences, roughly 14% recorded once. CDR3 length: 15 amino acids. V shed 6 bases, J shed 6 bases, and the junction held 9 bases outside the gene matches. Time point reported: pre-sensitization, week 0. Treatment meaning: therapeutic diphenylcyclopropenone sensitization with weekly scalp DPC. Blood sampling preceded each patch test application. The gene calls are TRBV12-3 or TRBV12-4 and TRBJ1-4, with 8 bases identical to TRBD1. The receptor was isolated from a woman in her late teens or twenties with alopecia areata. Some clones in this sample may be carry-over from other donors' samples. Sequenced material: whole blood, taken in connection with sensitization to the hapten diphenylcyclopropenone (DPC). DNA for the CDR3: TGTGCCAGCAGGTACGGACAGGGCGTCGATGAAAAACTGTTTTTT. Translation gives CASRYGQGVDEKLFF.